Listed here are 21 T cell receptor beta chains from one sample, sequenced in a study of T-cell reconstitution after alpha-beta-depleted transplantation in children (dated by TCRdb to 2016 to 2018). Receptors were amplified or captured by PCR. The sequencing machine was an Illumina HiSeq 2500. TCR library preparation used molecular barcoding, with unique molecular identifiers applied to normalize quantification of the TCRbeta repertoire. Using fastp trimming at Q25 and MiXCR clonotype assembly, TCRdb reanalyzed the public sequencing data and kept in-frame beta chains. CDR3 protein sequences are deduplicated, and each keeps its most common genes and DNA. Recorded for this sample are around 800,000 distinct CDR3 sequences; around 17% of them occurred a single time. Together, the top ten hold roughly 5% of the sample. This sample's treatment or condition label indicates: allogeneic hematopoietic cell transplantation with graft depleted of TCRalphabeta T cells and CD19 B cells.

Sample: PBMCs, mostly from graft donor cells, taken 360 days after TCRalphabeta/CD19-depleted stem cell transplant. These TCRs come from a male patient between 10 and 17 years old who had a stem cell transplant for acute lymphoblastic leukemia, so the T cells may come from the graft donor.

The chain has TRBV15 and TRBJ1-4, with D perhaps matching TRBD1 (5 bases). The CDR3 has 13 residues. V lost 6 bases, J lost 5 bases, and 10 bases lay in between. CDR1 is LNHNV and CDR2 is YYDKDF in the germline V gene (reference sequence). CDR3 sequence (DNA): TGTGCCACCAGGACAGTGGGGAATGAAAAACTGTTTTTT. This encodes CATRTVGNEKLFF. Drawing the rest from reference TRBV15 and TRBJ1-4, the complete variable domain is DAMVIQNPRYQVTQFGKPVTLSCSQTLNHNVMYWYQQKSSQAPKLLFHYYDKDFNNEADTPDNFQSRRPNTSFCFLDIRSPGLGDTAMYLCATRTVGNEKLFFGSGTQLSVL.

The chain employs TRBV7-2 and TRBJ2-1; the match to TRBD2 covers 10 bases. J gave up 3 bases and V 3 bases, and 5 bases lay outside the gene matches. The length of the CDR3 is 16 residues. Germline V CDR1 and CDR2: SGHTA, FQGNSA. This CDR3 reads CASSFAAGGFYNEQFF. The CDR3 coding sequence is TGTGCCAGCAGCTTCGCAGCGGGAGGGTTCTACAATGAGCAGTTCTTC.

This clonotype was picked up a small number of times. The rearrangement links TRBV12-3 or TRBV12-4 to TRBJ1-2; 11 bases line up with TRBD1. CDR3 length: 15 residues. The junction had 7 bases not matched to a gene; V was cut back by 3 bases and J by 7 bases. CDR3: CASSFSRTGGSGYTF. In DNA, the CDR3 is TGTGCCAGCAGTTTCTCGCGGACAGGGGGCTCTGGCTACACCTTC.

The sample holds many counts of this clonotype. V usage is TRBV29-1 and J usage is TRBJ1-1; D gene ambiguous. Germline values: CDR1 SQVTM, CDR2 ANQGSEA. This CDR3 is built from 12 residues. V lost 4 bases and J 1 base, leaving 7 bases between the germline ends. CDR3 DNA: TGCAGCGTTGGACACTCGAACACTGAAGCTTTCTTT. This translates into CSVGHSNTEAFF.

This clonotype was counted a few times. This chain uses TRBV7-9 with TRBJ1-2; 8 bases agree with TRBD1. V was pared by 5 bases and J by 6 bases, with 11 bases of the junction left unmatched. From germline, CDR1 is SEHNR and CDR2 FQNEAQ (reference sequence). The CDR3 runs 15 residues. CDR3 protein: CASSLTLTTGDGYTF. The CDR3 DNA reads as TGTGCCAGCAGCCTGACGCTAACGACAGGGGATGGCTACACCTTC. Using reference TRBV7-9 and TRBJ1-2 for the parts outside the CDR3, the full variable domain is DTGVSQNPRHKITKRGQNVTFRCDPISEHNRLYWYRQTLGQGPEFLTYFQNEAQLEKSRLLSDRFSAERPKGSFSTLEIQRTEQGDSAMYLCASSLTLTTGDGYTFGSGTRLTVV.

V and J are TRBV28 and TRBJ1-3; D call uncertain. The CDR3 is 14 amino acids. Germline V gene sequence: CDR1 MDHEN, CDR2 SYDVKM. V shed 6 bases and J shed 0 bases, with 9 bases lying between them. As DNA, the CDR3 is TGTGCCAGCAGGCCTCGGCGCTCTGGAAACACCATATATTTT. Translation: CASRPRRSGNTIYF.

This clonotype showed up just a few times. The CDR3 reads CASSQDRRRTDTQYF. CDR3 nucleotide sequence: TGTGCCAGCAGCCAAGATCGGCGGCGGACAGATACGCAGTATTTT. V gene TRBV3-1 combines with J gene TRBJ2-3, with D uncertain. Trimming pared 0 bases from V and 3 bases from J, leaving 10 bases between. This CDR3 has 15 residues. Germline CDR1 is LGHDT and CDR2 is YNNKEL (reference sequence).

This chain connects TRBV4-1 to TRBJ2-7; 9 bases align to TRBD1. Germline CDR1 reads MGHRA; CDR2 reads YSYEKL. J was trimmed by 4 bases and V by 8 bases; bases with no gene match: 9. The CDR3 has 14 amino acids. The CDR3 loop reads CASGKTGGGYEQYF. The DNA of the CDR3 is TGCGCCAGCGGGAAGACAGGGGGGGGTTACGAGCAGTACTTC.

The table lists this clonotype with a few counts. J is TRBJ1-1 and V is TRBV9; no definite D call. CDR3 length: 14 amino acids. V was shortened by 0 bases and J by 5 bases, with 11 bases between the two germline ends. Per the germline V gene, CDR1 is SGDLS and CDR2 is YYNGEE. The CDR3 protein is CASSVEGYWTEAFF. DNA of the CDR3: TGTGCCAGCAGCGTAGAGGGATACTGGACTGAAGCTTTCTTT.

This sequence joins TRBV29-1 and TRBJ2-7; D not certain. Per the germline V gene, CDR1 is SQVTM and CDR2 is ANQGSEA. CDR3 length equals 14 residues. Trimming took 1 base from V and 0 from J, leaving 10 bases between them. Here the CDR3 reads CSVEADLYSYEQYF. DNA for the CDR3: TGCAGCGTTGAAGCAGACCTTTACTCCTACGAGCAGTACTTC.

This clonotype was detected many times. This rearrangement joins TRBV10-3 to TRBJ1-2, with a tentative D call TRBD1 (6 bases). The ends were cut back, 4 bases at V and 0 bases at J, with 12 bases in the middle. The germline V gene encodes CDR1 ENHRY and CDR2 SYGVKD. The CDR3 has 15 residues. For the CDR3, the DNA is TGTGCCATCAGTGGGTTTACAGGGACTAACTATGGCTACACCTTC. It codes for CAISGFTGTNYGYTF.

The chain is built from TRBV19 and TRBJ2-6; D gene uncertain. Germline CDR1 and CDR2: LNHDA and SQIVND (reference sequence). This CDR3 has 16 amino acids. Trimming left V 4 bases short and J 2 bases short, with 12 bases between. CDR3 nucleotide sequence: TGTGCCAGTAGTACTGGTTGGGGTCCTGGGGCCAACGTCCTGACTTTC. It yields the protein CASSTGWGPGANVLTF. Drawing the rest from reference TRBV19 and TRBJ2-6, the complete variable domain is DGGITQSPKYLFRKEGQNVTLSCEQNLNHDAMYWYRQDPGQGLRLIYYSQIVNDFQKGDIAEGYSVSREKKESFPLTVTSAQKNPTAFYLCASSTGWGPGANVLTFGAGSRLTVL.

This chain connects TRBV4-1 to TRBJ2-1, with 7 bases lining up with TRBD1. Germline trimming cut 6 bases from V and 8 bases from J; bases unmatched to any gene: 13. Per the germline V gene, CDR1 is MGHRA and CDR2 is YSYEKL. There are 15 residues in the CDR3. This CDR3 is CASRFGDRDVHEQFF. Here the CDR3 DNA reads TGCGCCAGCAGGTTTGGAGACAGGGATGTCCATGAGCAGTTCTTC.

This clonotype showed up just a few times. The genes are TRBV29-1 and TRBJ2-5, with 10 bases identical to TRBD2. J gave up 5 bases and V 4 bases, and 7 bases lay outside the gene matches. Germline loops: CDR1 SQVTM, CDR2 ANQGSEA. The CDR3 length is 14 residues. CDR3 bases: TGCAGCGTTGCAAAGCGGGAGGGTGGTGAGACCCAGTACTTC. Translating it yields CSVAKREGGETQYF.

This clonotype was detected only a few times. The chain joins TRBV20-1 to TRBJ2-2; D is ambiguous. V was cut by 3 bases and J by 4 bases, with 3 bases left in between. Germline V gene data show CDR1 as DFQATT and CDR2 as SNEGSKA (reference sequence). The length of the CDR3 is 11 residues. CDR3 DNA sequence: TGCAGTGCTAGCGTCACCGGGGAGCTGTTTTTT. The encoded protein is CSASVTGELFF.

The chain recombines TRBV11-1 with TRBJ2-5, with 7 bases that match TRBD1. Germline V gene data show CDR1 as SGHAT and CDR2 as FQDESV (reference sequence). The CDR3 contains 19 residues. V was pared by 9 bases and J by 0 bases, with 22 bases of the junction left unmatched. This CDR3 reads CASESWGARDRAYQETQYF. CDR3 DNA: TGTGCCAGTGAAAGCTGGGGCGCAAGAGACAGGGCGTACCAAGAGACCCAGTACTTC.

This clonotype was seen at least ten times. The V call is TRBV2, the J call TRBJ2-3; TRBD1 is a possible D gene (5 bases). Trimming shortened V by 1 base and J by 9 bases, and 8 bases separated the two germline ends. There are 12 residues in the CDR3. Germline V gives CDR1 SNHLY, CDR2 FYNNEI. The CDR3 DNA is TGTGCCAGCAGTGAAGACCCAGGGACGCAGTATTTT. Amino acid sequence: CASSEDPGTQYF.

This clonotype was picked up a small number of times. V and J are TRBV7-3 and TRBJ2-3; perhaps TRBD2 as D (6 bases). CDR1 is SGHTA and CDR2 is FQGTGA in the germline V gene. CDR3 size: 16 residues. V was pared by 0 bases and J by 5 bases, with 15 bases between. CDR3 sequence reads: CASSLTSRGIGDTQYF. DNA of the CDR3: TGTGCCAGCAGCTTAACGTCTCGCGGGATAGGAGATACGCAGTATTTT.

A few counts support this clonotype. The V call is TRBV7-8, the J call TRBJ2-1, with 9 bases fitting TRBD2. The CDR3 runs to 14 residues. The ends lost 2 bases at V and 9 bases at J; junction bases unmatched: 5. Germline CDR1 and CDR2: SGHVS and FQNEAQ. The CDR3 region is CASSLPGLAIEQFF. For the CDR3, the DNA is TGTGCCAGCAGCTTACCCGGACTAGCGATTGAGCAGTTCTTC.

This clonotype came up a few times. The gene calls are TRBV3-1 and TRBJ1-1; D is ambiguous. CDR1 is LGHDT and CDR2 is YNNKEL in the germline V gene (reference sequence). Trimming cost V 2 bases and J 6 bases, with 4 bases left between them. This CDR3 region has 11 residues. CDR3 sequence: CASSQRAEAFF. The CDR3 DNA is TGTGCCAGCAGCCAAAGGGCTGAAGCTTTCTTT.

The genes are TRBV9 and TRBJ2-2; a weak D match, TRBD2 (6 bases). Germline loops: CDR1 SGDLS, CDR2 YYNGEE. This CDR3 has 15 residues. Trimming cost V 2 bases and J 5 bases, with 13 bases left between them. The CDR3 DNA follows: TGTGCCAGCAGCGTTACACCGGGAGAAACCGGGGAGCTGTTTTTT. Protein product: CASSVTPGETGELFF.